The clone carrying this T cell receptor beta chain was observed many times. Its antigen is unidentified. TCR beta VDJ and CDR3 profiles were obtained from a genomic DNA template. MiXCR, applied by TCRdb to the reads, yields one record per CDR3 protein. The sample holds about 180,000 distinct CDR3 sequences; around 63% are singletons and the top ten take 42%. These data belong to a study of CD8+CD57+ T cells in acquired aplastic anemia. The sequenced patients had an expansion of CD8+CD57+ cells seen by flow cytometry. Severe acquired aplastic anemia affected all patients. Overall study findings and caveats: With respect to CD8+ Simpson's diversity, patients and controls did not differ significantly.

The sequencing sample was made of sorted CD4+, CD8+, or CD8+CD57+ T cells (not recorded which) from PBMCs. This receptor was taken from a human donor with aplastic anemia.

The CDR3 DNA is TGTGCCAGCAGGAGACTCATTCATCGAGAGTACTTC. Its protein is CASRRLIHREYF. The rearrangement links TRBV6-5 to TRBJ2-7; D unresolved. The germline V gene encodes CDR1 MNHEY and CDR2 SVGAGI. Trimming took off 6 bases at V and 11 bases at J, with 17 bases between the two ends. The CDR3 extends over 12 amino acids.